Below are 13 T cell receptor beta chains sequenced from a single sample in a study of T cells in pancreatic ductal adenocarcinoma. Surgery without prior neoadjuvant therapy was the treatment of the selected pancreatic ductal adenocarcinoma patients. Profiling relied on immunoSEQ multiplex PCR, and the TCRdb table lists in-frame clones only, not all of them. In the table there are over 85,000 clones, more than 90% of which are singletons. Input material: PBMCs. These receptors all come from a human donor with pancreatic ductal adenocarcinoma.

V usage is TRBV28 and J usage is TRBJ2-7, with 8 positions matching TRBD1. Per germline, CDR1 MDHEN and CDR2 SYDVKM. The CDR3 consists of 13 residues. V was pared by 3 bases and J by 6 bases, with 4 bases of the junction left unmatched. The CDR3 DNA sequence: TGTGCCAGCAGTTTCCAGACAGGGGTCGAGCAGTACTTC. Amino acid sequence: CASSFQTGVEQYF.

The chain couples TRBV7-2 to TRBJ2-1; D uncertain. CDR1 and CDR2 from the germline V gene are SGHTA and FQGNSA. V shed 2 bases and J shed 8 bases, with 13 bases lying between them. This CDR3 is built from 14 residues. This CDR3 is CASSLLASIDEQFF. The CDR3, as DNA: TGTGCCAGCAGCTTACTGGCTAGTATAGATGAGCAGTTCTTC.

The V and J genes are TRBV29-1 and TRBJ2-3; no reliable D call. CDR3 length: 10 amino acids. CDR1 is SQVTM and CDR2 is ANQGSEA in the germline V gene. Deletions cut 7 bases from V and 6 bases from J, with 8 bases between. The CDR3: CSAPLDTQYF. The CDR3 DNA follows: TGCAGCGCCCCTCTGGATACGCAGTATTTT.

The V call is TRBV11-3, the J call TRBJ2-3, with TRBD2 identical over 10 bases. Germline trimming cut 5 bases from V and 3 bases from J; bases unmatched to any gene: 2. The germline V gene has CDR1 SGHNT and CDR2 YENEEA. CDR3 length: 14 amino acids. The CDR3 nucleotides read TGTGCCAGCAGCCCGGGACTAGCGACAGATACGCAGTATTTT. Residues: CASSPGLATDTQYF.

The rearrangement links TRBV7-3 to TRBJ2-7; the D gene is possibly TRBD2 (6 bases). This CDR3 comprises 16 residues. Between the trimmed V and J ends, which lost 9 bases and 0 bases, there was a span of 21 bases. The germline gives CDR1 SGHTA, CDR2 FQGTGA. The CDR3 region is CARDDFSGFSSYEQYF. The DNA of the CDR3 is TGTGCCAGGGACGATTTTAGCGGATTTAGCTCCTACGAGCAGTACTTC.

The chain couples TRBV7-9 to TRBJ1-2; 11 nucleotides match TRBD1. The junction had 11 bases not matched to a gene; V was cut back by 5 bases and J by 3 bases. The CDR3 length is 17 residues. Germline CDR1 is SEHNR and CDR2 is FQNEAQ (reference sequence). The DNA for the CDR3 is TGTGCCAGCAGCAACGGACTTCGGACAGGGGGCGACTATGGCTACACCTTC. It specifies CASSNGLRTGGDYGYTF.

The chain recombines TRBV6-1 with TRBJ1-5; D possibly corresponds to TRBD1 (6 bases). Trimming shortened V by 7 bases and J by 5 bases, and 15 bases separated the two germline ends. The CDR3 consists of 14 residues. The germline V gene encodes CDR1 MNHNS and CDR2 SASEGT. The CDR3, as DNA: TGTGCCAGCAACGCCGGGACATTGGATCAGCCCCAGCATTTT. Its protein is CASNAGTLDQPQHF.

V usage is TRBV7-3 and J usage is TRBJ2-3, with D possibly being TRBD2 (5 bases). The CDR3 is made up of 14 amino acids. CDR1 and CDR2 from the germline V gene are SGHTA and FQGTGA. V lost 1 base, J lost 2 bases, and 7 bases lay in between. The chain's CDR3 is CASSLSGSTDTQYF. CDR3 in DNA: TGTGCCAGCAGCTTAAGCGGGTCCACAGATACGCAGTATTTT.

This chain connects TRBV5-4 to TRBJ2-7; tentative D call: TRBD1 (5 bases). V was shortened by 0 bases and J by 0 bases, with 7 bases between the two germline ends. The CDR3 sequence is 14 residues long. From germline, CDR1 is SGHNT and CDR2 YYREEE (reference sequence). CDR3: CASSLGQTSYEQYF. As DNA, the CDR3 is TGTGCCAGCAGCTTGGGACAGACCTCCTACGAGCAGTACTTC.

CDR3 DNA sequence: TGCGCCAGCAGCACCGGGGGGAACACCGGGGAGCTGTTTTTT. Protein sequence: CASSTGGNTGELFF. The gene calls are TRBV5-1 and TRBJ2-2; D is perhaps TRBD2 (6 bases). CDR1 is SGHRS and CDR2 is YFSETQ in the germline V gene. V was clipped by 4 bases and J by 1 base, with 8 bases between them. CDR3 size: 14 residues. Looking up the rest from reference TRBV5-1 and TRBJ2-2 gives the full variable domain: KAGVTQTPRYLIKTRGQQVTLSCSPISGHRSVSWYQQTPGQGLQFLFEYFSETQRNKGNFPGRFSGRQFSNSRSEMNVSTLELGDSALYLCASSTGGNTGELFFGEGSRLTVL.

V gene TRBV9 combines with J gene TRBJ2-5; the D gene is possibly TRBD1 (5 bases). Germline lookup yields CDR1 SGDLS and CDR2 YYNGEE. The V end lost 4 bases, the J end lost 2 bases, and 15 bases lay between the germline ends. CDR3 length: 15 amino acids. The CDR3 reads CASSPHQGIQETQYF. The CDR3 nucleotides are TGTGCCAGCAGCCCCCATCAGGGAATACAAGAGACCCAGTACTTC. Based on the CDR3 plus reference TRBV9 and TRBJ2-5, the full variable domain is DSGVTQTPKHLITATGQRVTLRCSPRSGDLSVYWYQQSLDQGLQFLIQYYNGEERAKGNILERFSAQQFPDLHSELNLSSLELGDSALYFCASSPHQGIQETQYFGPGTRLLVL.

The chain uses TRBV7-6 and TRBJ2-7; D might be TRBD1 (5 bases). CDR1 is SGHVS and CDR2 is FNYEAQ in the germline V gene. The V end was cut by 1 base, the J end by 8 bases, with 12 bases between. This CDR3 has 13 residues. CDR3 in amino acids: CASSLETDRQQYF. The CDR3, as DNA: TGTGCCAGCAGCTTAGAGACAGACCGTCAGCAGTACTTC.

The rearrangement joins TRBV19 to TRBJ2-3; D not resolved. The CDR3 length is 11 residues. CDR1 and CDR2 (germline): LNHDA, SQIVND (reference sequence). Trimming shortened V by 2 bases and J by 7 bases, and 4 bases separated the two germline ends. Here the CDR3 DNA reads TGTGCCAGTAGTATATCCAATACGCAGTATTTT. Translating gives CASSISNTQYF.